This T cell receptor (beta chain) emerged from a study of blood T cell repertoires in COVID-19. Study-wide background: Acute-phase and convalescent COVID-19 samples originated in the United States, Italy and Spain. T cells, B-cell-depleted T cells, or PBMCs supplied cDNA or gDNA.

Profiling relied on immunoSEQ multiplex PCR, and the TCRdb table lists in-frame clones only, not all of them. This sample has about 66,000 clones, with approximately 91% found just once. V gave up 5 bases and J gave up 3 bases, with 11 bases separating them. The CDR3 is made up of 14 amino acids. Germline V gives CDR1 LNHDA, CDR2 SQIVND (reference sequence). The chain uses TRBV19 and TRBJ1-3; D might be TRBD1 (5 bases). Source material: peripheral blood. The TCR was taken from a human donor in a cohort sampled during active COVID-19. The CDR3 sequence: CASSGRQSGNTIYF. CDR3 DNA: TGTGCCAGTAGTGGCAGACAGAGTGGAAACACCATATATTTT.